The 32 T cell receptor beta chains listed next were all sequenced from one sample in a study of early T cells in non-severe SARS-CoV-2 infection. TCRdb used MiXCR to reprocess the 5' RACE reads, holding one entry per CDR3 protein. The sample consists of fewer than 85,000 distinct CDR3 sequences, 12% of them appearing once. Sequencing input: whole blood. The receptors were gathered from an adult who was a healthcare worker with PCR-confirmed SARS-CoV-2 infection or an uninfected control (not recorded which).

The chain couples TRBV27 to TRBJ1-2, with a tentative D call TRBD1 (6 bases). In germline, CDR1 is MNHEY, CDR2 SMNVEV (reference sequence). The CDR3 length is 13 residues. Trimming left V 5 bases short and J 3 bases short, with 10 bases between. CDR3 sequence: CASSPQGYYGYTF. CDR3 sequence (DNA): TGTGCCAGCAGTCCGCAGGGGTACTATGGCTACACCTTC.

This clonotype came up many times. The rearrangement links TRBV28 to TRBJ2-1; D ambiguous. Germline CDR1 MDHEN, CDR2 SYDVKM. V was trimmed by 3 bases and J by 12 bases, leaving 9 bases between them. The CDR3 runs 11 residues. The CDR3 sequence is CASSFPTGQFF. Here the CDR3 DNA reads TGTGCCAGCAGTTTTCCGACTGGGCAGTTCTTC.

This clonotype was seen a handful of times. The CDR3 loop reads CASRAGQGLCNQPQHF. CDR3 nucleotides: TGCGCCAGCAGAGCTGGACAGGGGTTATGCAATCAGCCCCAGCATTTT. This chain uses TRBV10-1 with TRBJ1-5; 9 bases match TRBD1. V was clipped by 6 bases and J by 2 bases; unmatched bases: 8. The CDR3 sequence is 16 residues long. Germline-derived CDR1 and CDR2 are WNHNN and SYGVQD (reference sequence).

The sample holds one count of this clonotype. A clone one base away is much larger, so this may be a read error. The chain employs TRBV7-2 and TRBJ2-1, with D unresolved. Germline CDR1 reads SGHTA; CDR2 reads FQGNSA. The CDR3 consists of 14 residues. V lost 5 bases to trimming and J lost 8 bases, with 16 bases between them. The CDR3 spells CASSDNTLEHEQFF. The CDR3 DNA sequence: TGTGCCAGCAGCGACAATACCCTGGAACATGAGCAGTTCTTC.

This clonotype was observed at least ten times. This chain links TRBV18 with TRBJ2-2, with 8 bases fitting TRBD1. Germline V lookup: CDR1 KGHSH, CDR2 LQKENI. V was clipped by 5 bases and J by 0 bases; unmatched bases: 5. The CDR3 extends over 16 amino acids. This chain's CDR3 is CASSTGQGANTGELFF. Written as DNA, the CDR3 is TGTGCCAGCTCAACCGGACAGGGCGCGAACACCGGGGAGCTGTTTTTT.

This clonotype was recorded at least ten times. The rearrangement joins TRBV6-1 to TRBJ2-1; TRBD1 might be the D (7 bases). CDR1 is MNHNS, CDR2 SASEGT, per germline. This CDR3 contains 14 residues. V dropped 3 bases and J dropped 8 bases, with 14 bases sitting between them. The CDR3: CASSDQGGTYEQFF. Written as DNA, the CDR3 is TGTGCCAGCAGTGATCAGGGGGGCACCTATGAGCAGTTCTTC.

This clonotype was counted only a few times. The rearrangement joins TRBV10-3 to TRBJ1-1; weak D call: TRBD1 (5 bases). The germline gives CDR1 ENHRY, CDR2 SYGVKD. The CDR3 consists of 13 residues. V was trimmed by 7 bases and J by 0 bases, leaving 9 bases between them. The CDR3 nucleotides are TGTGCCATCAAACAGGACCTGAACACTGAAGCTTTCTTT. As protein: CAIKQDLNTEAFF.

This clonotype was found many times. The chain is built from TRBV29-1 and TRBJ1-2; no firm D call. The CDR3 loop spans 14 amino acids. Germline V gene sequence: CDR1 SQVTM, CDR2 ANQGSEA. V was shortened by 0 bases and J by 8 bases, with 16 bases between the two germline ends. The CDR3 bases are TGCAGCGTTGAAGACATCCAGATCTTAGGCGGCTACACCTTC. Protein: CSVEDIQILGGYTF.

The sample holds many counts of this clonotype. The chain employs TRBV2 and TRBJ1-2; maybe TRBD1 (5 bases). The CDR3 length is 14 residues. V was shortened by 5 bases and J by 5 bases, with 15 bases between the two germline ends. Germline CDR1 SNHLY, CDR2 FYNNEI. CDR3 in DNA: TGTGCCAGCAGTTTACCGGGACCTATATATGGCTACACCTTC. This translates into CASSLPGPIYGYTF. Drawing the rest from reference TRBV2 and TRBJ1-2, the complete variable domain is EPEVTQTPSHQVTQMGQEVILRCVPISNHLYFYWYRQILGQKVEFLVSFYNNEISEKSEIFDDQFSVERPDGSNFTLKIRSTKLEDSAMYFCASSLPGPIYGYTFGSGTRLTVV.

This clonotype occurred a few times. This sequence joins TRBV2 and TRBJ2-1, with 13 bases matching TRBD2. The V and J ends lost 6 bases and 7 bases, in that order; junction bases with no gene match: 6. The germline gives CDR1 SNHLY, CDR2 FYNNEI. The CDR3 extends over 15 amino acids. CDR3 residues: CASRVELAGGNEQFF. The DNA of the CDR3 is TGTGCCAGCAGGGTGGAACTAGCGGGAGGGAATGAGCAGTTCTTC.

This clonotype was seen at least ten times. The junction shows a germline mismatch at one end, possibly a read error. The J gene is TRBJ2-2, the V gene TRBV7-7; 10 bases line up with TRBD2. In germline, CDR1 is SSHAT, CDR2 FNYEAQ (reference sequence). This CDR3 comprises 18 residues. Here the CDR3 reads CASSQFTSGTTNTGELFF. For the CDR3, the DNA is TGTGCTAGCAGCCAATTTACTAGCGGGACCACGAACACCGGGGAGCTGTTTTTT.

V and J are TRBV30 and TRBJ2-1; D might be TRBD2 (5 bases). Germline V gene sequence: CDR1 GTSNPN, CDR2 SVGIG (reference sequence). Trimming took 3 bases from V and 8 from J, leaving 14 bases between them. The CDR3 sequence is 13 residues long. CDR3 in DNA: TGTGCCTGGAGATTATGGGGAGCATATGAGCAGTTCTTC. Protein product: CAWRLWGAYEQFF.

This clonotype was picked up many times. This chain uses TRBV28 with TRBJ2-7, with TRBD2 identical over 7 bases. The germline V gene has CDR1 MDHEN and CDR2 SYDVKM. Trimming at V came to 7 bases and at J to 3 bases, leaving 9 bases not matched to a gene. This CDR3 is 14 amino acids long. The DNA of the CDR3 is TGTGCCAGCATCCGGTCGAGCGGGGTCTACGAGCAGTACTTC. It yields the protein CASIRSSGVYEQYF.

This clonotype was picked up many times. J is TRBJ2-2 and V is TRBV27; 7 bases match TRBD2. The CDR3 contains 14 residues. V lost 9 bases, J lost 6 bases, and 10 bases stayed unmatched. Germline-derived CDR1 and CDR2 are MNHEY and SMNVEV (reference sequence). The CDR3 loop reads CASLGLAVAGELFF. CDR3 coding DNA: TGTGCCAGTTTAGGGCTAGCGGTTGCCGGGGAGCTGTTTTTT.

This clonotype appeared many times. The chain employs TRBV11-2 and TRBJ1-6; D is undetermined. Germline loops: CDR1 SGHAT, CDR2 FQNNGV. The V end was cut by 3 bases, the J end by 2 bases, with 5 bases between. The CDR3 totals 14 residues. Here the CDR3 DNA reads TGTGCCAGCAGCTTCAACGCCTATAATTCACCCCTCCACTTT. Encoded protein: CASSFNAYNSPLHF.

The rearrangement uses TRBV21-1 and TRBJ1-2; the table's D call of TRBD1 was not tested on the DNA. TRBV21-1 is given as a pseudogene. There are 15 residues in the CDR3. The CDR3 here is CASSKGDRGNYGYTF. Here the CDR3 DNA reads TGTGCCAGCAGCAAGGGGGACAGGGGGAACTATGGCTACACCTTC.

This clonotype showed up just a few times. The gene calls are TRBV5-4 and TRBJ2-3; 15 bases match TRBD2. Germline trimming cut 4 bases from V and 6 bases from J; bases unmatched to any gene: 9. This CDR3 is built from 17 residues. The germline CDR1 and CDR2 sequences are SGHNT and YYREEE (reference sequence). The CDR3 region is CASSLRTSGGAVDTQYF. Here the CDR3 DNA reads TGTGCCAGCAGCCTCCGGACTAGCGGGGGGGCCGTTGATACGCAGTATTTT.

The sample holds many counts of this clonotype. The V gene is TRBV11-3, the J gene TRBJ2-6; 8 positions match TRBD1. CDR3 length: 17 amino acids. Germline lookup yields CDR1 SGHNT and CDR2 YENEEA. V shed 5 bases, J shed 1 base, and the junction held 7 bases outside the gene matches. The CDR3 here is CASSPGTGVSGANVLTF. As DNA, the CDR3 is TGTGCCAGCAGCCCCGGGACAGGCGTTTCTGGGGCCAACGTCCTGACTTTC.

This clonotype has a count of ten or more. The CDR3, as DNA: TGTGCCAGCAGTCCGGGACAAGCGGAATCCCCCAATGAGCAGTTCTTC. This gives the protein CASSPGQAESPNEQFF. V is TRBV28 and J is TRBJ2-1; perhaps TRBD1 as D (6 bases). The CDR3 runs to 16 residues. The V and J ends lost 5 bases and 6 bases respectively, with 20 bases between them. Germline values: CDR1 MDHEN, CDR2 SYDVKM.

This clonotype was counted at least ten times. The chain has TRBV15 and TRBJ2-1, with no clear D. This CDR3 region has 15 residues. Trimming took off 0 bases at V and 4 bases at J, with 10 bases between the two ends. Germline assignment: CDR1 LNHNV and CDR2 YYDKDF (reference sequence). CDR3 sequence: CATSRDREEYNEQFF. The CDR3 coding sequence is TGTGCCACCAGCAGAGATCGTGAAGAGTACAATGAGCAGTTCTTC. Drawing the rest from reference TRBV15 and TRBJ2-1, the complete variable domain is DAMVIQNPRYQVTQFGKPVTLSCSQTLNHNVMYWYQQKSSQAPKLLFHYYDKDFNNEADTPDNFQSRRPNTSFCFLDIRSPGLGDTAMYLCATSRDREEYNEQFFGPGTRLTVL.

The rearrangement links TRBV20-1 to TRBJ2-7, with 11 nucleotides matching TRBD2. Germline trimming cut 4 bases from V and 2 bases from J; bases unmatched to any gene: 4. CDR3 length equals 14 residues. Germline assignment: CDR1 DFQATT and CDR2 SNEGSKA (reference sequence). The CDR3 DNA reads TGCAGTGCTACTCTAGCGGGAGGACCCTACGAGCAGTACTTC. Translated: CSATLAGGPYEQYF.

This clonotype showed up many times. The chain joins TRBV7-2 to TRBJ1-6; 9 nucleotides line up with TRBD1. Per germline, CDR1 SGHTA and CDR2 FQGNSA. J was trimmed by 5 bases and V by 5 bases; bases with no gene match: 4. The length of the CDR3 is 15 residues. The CDR3 protein is CASSPRQGDNSPLHF. CDR3 nucleotides: TGTGCCAGCAGCCCTCGACAGGGGGATAATTCACCCCTCCACTTT.

The sample holds many counts of this clonotype. The gene calls are TRBV10-3 and TRBJ1-6; 9 bases agree with TRBD1. Trimming at V came to 2 bases and at J to 10 bases, leaving 6 bases not matched to a gene. Germline V lookup: CDR1 ENHRY, CDR2 SYGVKD. The CDR3 is 15 residues long. CDR3 bases: TGTGCCATCAGTGAGGCGGGACAGGGCGGATCACCCCTCCACTTT. Translated, it gives CAISEAGQGGSPLHF.

At least ten counts were recorded for this clonotype. This rearrangement joins TRBV4-3 to TRBJ2-1; 10 positions agree with TRBD2. The length of the CDR3 is 16 residues. After removal of 3 bases from V and 0 bases from J, the junction contained 2 bases not matched to a gene. Per germline, CDR1 LGHNA and CDR2 YSLEER. The CDR3 coding sequence is TGCGCCAGCAGCCACGCTAGCGGGAGCTCCTACAATGAGCAGTTCTTC. Encoded protein: CASSHASGSSYNEQFF.

The V gene is TRBV29-1, the J gene TRBJ2-7; 9 bases are shared with TRBD1. With 6 bases clipped from V and 6 bases from J, the junction kept 9 bases outside the gene matches. The germline V gene has CDR1 SQVTM and CDR2 ANQGSEA. The CDR3 length is 13 residues. The CDR3 is CSVPGTGWAEQYF. Written as DNA, the CDR3 is TGCAGCGTCCCCGGGACAGGGTGGGCCGAGCAGTACTTC.

The rearrangement links TRBV7-9 to TRBJ2-2; 7 bases map to TRBD2. The germline gives CDR1 SEHNR, CDR2 FQNEAQ (reference sequence). V trimming: 5 bases; J trimming: 6 bases; junction bases outside the gene matches: 12. The CDR3 is 16 amino acids. CDR3: CASSLKRRGSAGELFF. CDR3 sequence (DNA): TGTGCCAGCAGCCTGAAGAGGCGCGGGAGTGCCGGGGAGCTGTTTTTT.

This clonotype has a count of ten or more. The chain carries TRBV7-8 and TRBJ2-2; the D is unclear. The CDR3 loop spans 13 amino acids. V was trimmed by 0 bases and J by 6 bases, leaving 5 bases between them. Germline assignment: CDR1 SGHVS and CDR2 FQNEAQ. Written as DNA, the CDR3 is TGTGCCAGCAGCTTAGCTAAGTCCGGGGAGCTGTTTTTT. Its protein is CASSLAKSGELFF. Full variable domain (outside the CDR3, taken from reference TRBV7-8 and TRBJ2-2): GAGVSQSPRYKVAKRGQDVALRCDPISGHVSLFWYQQALGQGPEFLTYFQNEAQLDKSGLPSDRFFAERPEGSVSTLKIQRTQQEDSAVYLCASSLAKSGELFFGEGSRLTVL.

Many counts were recorded for this clonotype. J is TRBJ1-1 and V is TRBV6-5; D possibly corresponds to TRBD1 (5 bases). CDR1 is MNHEY, CDR2 SVGAGI, per germline. The CDR3 runs 16 residues. Trimming removed 4 bases from V and 6 bases from J, with 21 bases in between. The CDR3 region has the DNA TGTGCCAGCAGTTCCTCCCGGACATTCGGGGCCCCTGAAGCTTTCTTT. Translated, it gives CASSSSRTFGAPEAFF.

This clonotype has ten or more counts. The genes are TRBV7-2 and TRBJ2-1; 13 bases line up with TRBD2. Germline V gene sequence: CDR1 SGHTA, CDR2 FQGNSA. The CDR3 loop spans 14 amino acids. V dropped 2 bases and J dropped 10; count of bases not matched to a gene: 2. CDR3 region: CASSLRLAGGEQFF. DNA of the CDR3: TGTGCCAGCAGCTTAAGACTAGCGGGAGGAGAGCAGTTCTTC.

There are many counts of this clonotype. V is TRBV2 and J is TRBJ2-3; 8 nucleotides align to TRBD1. From germline, CDR1 is SNHLY and CDR2 FYNNEI. The CDR3 runs to 15 residues. Trimming removed 4 bases from V and 1 base from J; junction bases left unmatched: 4. The CDR3 nucleotides are TGTGCCAGCAGTGCTTCGGGACAGGGCACAGATACGCAGTATTTT. Translation: CASSASGQGTDTQYF.

This clonotype was recorded at least ten times. The chain joins TRBV11-2 to TRBJ2-7; 7 nucleotides line up with TRBD1. Trimming removed 4 bases from V and 3 bases from J; junction bases left unmatched: 3. The CDR3 loop spans 13 amino acids. Germline V CDR1 and CDR2: SGHAT, FQNNGV. This CDR3 is CASSSDRFYEQYF. DNA of the CDR3: TGTGCCAGCAGCTCGGACAGGTTCTACGAGCAGTACTTC.

This clonotype showed up just a few times. The rearrangement links TRBV18 to TRBJ2-5; D possibly corresponds to TRBD2 (5 bases). The CDR3 has 15 residues. V lost 0 bases and J 10 bases, leaving 18 bases between the germline ends. The germline V gene encodes CDR1 KGHSH and CDR2 LQKENI. The CDR3 DNA reads as TGTGCCAGCTCACCACCGGTAGGAAACCCTCGGGACCAGTACTTC. Translation gives CASSPPVGNPRDQYF.